This is a list of T cell receptor beta chains from one sample in a study of high-grade serous ovarian cancer treatment subgroups. The repertoire was sequenced with immunoSEQ multiplex PCR; TCRdb's copy has only in-frame clones and lacks some. The sample lists 2,000 to 3,000 clones, 55% to 80% occurring once. Sequencing was performed on tumor tissue. The receptors shown here come from a human donor with high-grade serous ovarian cancer. Each CDR3 is given with its conserved first and last residue. D genes are given only for firm matches. Size tells how often a clone was seen (once, few, many) or the class of an expanded clone, and some rows leave it out.

d_call j_call v_call clone_size cdr3_nt cdr3_aa
TRBD1 TRBJ2-5 TRBV11-1 . TGTGCCAGCAGCCGAAGGACAGGTCAAGAGACCCAGTACTTC CASSRRTGQETQYF
. TRBJ2-7 TRBV30 few TGTGCCTGGAGTGTACAGGGGGGGCAGAGCTCCTACGAGCAGTACTTC CAWSVQGGQSSYEQYF
TRBD1 TRBJ1-4 TRBV7-9 once TGTGCCAGCAGCTTGGGACCCCCAGGGGGGGATAGGGCAGGTGGAAAACTGTTTTTT CASSLGPPGGDRAGGKLFF
. TRBJ1-1 TRBV4-1 . TGCGCCAGCAGCCAAGAATCTCAAGGGGGAGCAGCTTTCTTT CASSQESQGGAAFF
TRBD1 TRBJ1-2 TRBV5-1 few TGCGCCAGCAGCCCCGATCGGGCAGGGGGGAACTATGGCTACACCTTC CASSPDRAGGNYGYTF
TRBD2 TRBJ2-1 TRBV28 once TGTGCCAGCAGTTTATTGGGGGGGGTCAATGAGCAGTTCTTC CASSLLGGVNEQFF
. TRBJ2-1 TRBV4-1 . TGCGCCAGCAGCCAAGAGGCCAGCACGGGCTACAATGAGCAGTTCTTC CASSQEASTGYNEQFF
. TRBJ2-4 TRBV6-7 . TGTGCCAGCAGTTGTTACAGGGTGCGCATTCAGTACTTC CASSCYRVRIQYF
TRBD1 TRBJ2-7 TRBV15 . TGTGCCACCAGCAGGGGCGACAGGGGGCAACGGTTC CATSRGDRGQRF
TRBD1 TRBJ2-1 TRBV9 few TGTGCCAGCAGCTCCCGGGACAGCCCTTACAATGAGCAGTTCTTC CASSSRDSPYNEQFF
TRBD2 TRBJ2-7 TRBV4-2 . TGTGCCAGCAGCCAAGGGACTAGCTACTACTTC CASSQGTSYYF
. TRBJ2-7 TRBV5-5 . TGTGCCAGCAGCTTTCCAGGCTCCTACGAGCAGTACTTC CASSFPGSYEQYF
TRBD1 TRBJ2-5 TRBV19 . TGTGCCAGTAGTAGGGACAGGGGCCAAGAGACCCAGTACTTC CASSRDRGQETQYF
TRBD2 TRBJ2-1 TRBV28 . TGTGCCAGCAGTTTATTGGGACTAGGACGGGATGAGCAGTTCTTC CASSLLGLGRDEQFF
. TRBJ1-3 TRBV5-1 . TGCGCCAGCAGCCGAGGGAATCCGAGCTCTGGAAACACCATATATTTT CASSRGNPSSGNTIYF
. TRBJ2-2 TRBV4-1 . TGCGCCAGCAGCCCGAAGGGGAGGGGGGACACCGGGGAGCTGTTTTTT CASSPKGRGDTGELFF
TRBD1 TRBJ2-1 TRBV28 . TGTGCCAGCAGTTTCCCGGGACAGTACAATGAGCAGTTCTTC CASSFPGQYNEQFF
. TRBJ2-1 TRBV29-1 . TGCAGCGTTGGGCATAGGACGGGCCCAAACAATGAGCAGTTCTTC CSVGHRTGPNNEQFF
. TRBJ2-1 TRBV4-2 . TGTGCCAGCAGCCAAGATTCAGGGGATCCCTACAATGAGCAGTTCTTC CASSQDSGDPYNEQFF
. TRBJ2-3 TRBV7-7 . TGTGCTAGCAGCAAGGGGGTATCTAGCACAGATACGCAGTATTTT CASSKGVSSTDTQYF
TRBD2 TRBJ2-3 TRBV7-2 . TGTGCCAGCAGCTTAGTCGCTAGCGGGAGTTCGCAGTATTTT CASSLVASGSSQYF
. TRBJ2-2 TRBV7-2 . TGTGCCAGCAGCTTATTCGGCGGGGCGAACACCGGGGAGCTGTTTTTT CASSLFGGANTGELFF
TRBD1 TRBJ2-7 TRBV11-2 few TGTGCCAGCAGCTTAACGACAGGGTTGCCCTACGAGCAGTACTTC CASSLTTGLPYEQYF
. TRBJ1-2 TRBV20-1 large TGCAGTGCTAGGAACTATGGCTACACCTTC CSARNYGYTF
. TRBJ2-7 TRBV19 . TGTGCCAGTAGTATTGACGGCAGGACCTACGAGCAGTACTTC CASSIDGRTYEQYF
TRBD2 TRBJ2-3 TRBV19 once TGTGCCAGTAGTAACGGACTAGCGGGAGACACGCAGTATTTT CASSNGLAGDTQYF
TRBD1 TRBJ2-7 TRBV5-1 once TGCGCCAGCAGCTTGTCGGACAGGAAAATCTACGAGCAGTACTTC CASSLSDRKIYEQYF
. TRBJ2-7 TRBV27 few TGTGCCAGCAAACGGAGTACCTCCTACGAGCAGTACTTC CASKRSTSYEQYF
. TRBJ2-3 TRBV7-3 . TGTGCCAGCAACTTAGAGGGACCGTCAGATACGCAGTATTTT CASNLEGPSDTQYF
TRBD2 TRBJ2-5 TRBV5-1 . TGCGCCAGCAGCTTTAGCGGGACGGAGACCCAGTACTTC CASSFSGTETQYF